This entry concerns a single T cell receptor (beta chain). The assay was immunoSEQ multiplex PCR, and TCRdb's table has in-frame clones only and misses some. The sample has approximately 330,000 clones, just under 90% seen once. The germline gives CDR1 LNHNV, CDR2 YYDKDF (reference sequence). The CDR3 is 18 amino acids. V was pared by 2 bases and J by 7 bases, with 24 bases between. The cohort comprised adults aged about 18 to 100 years residing in approximately 25 US areas. The data are from a study of blood T cell repertoires in COVID-19. Study in general: Sample material is recorded as cDNA or gDNA derived from T cells, B-cell-depleted T cells, or PBMCs.

The source material was PBMCs or T cells enriched from blood (not recorded which). This clonotype originated in a woman between 25 and 40 years old who had recovered from COVID-19. This chain links TRBV15 with TRBJ2-4; D may be TRBD1 (6 bases). DNA for the CDR3: TGTGCCACCAGCAGATTAATACAGGGCGCGAGGCTCGGCAACATTCAGTACTTC. This codes for CATSRLIQGARLGNIQYF.